Listed here are 24 T cell receptor beta chains from one sample, sequenced in a study of cytomegalovirus exposure and HLA in healthy donors. Vbeta (60) and Jbeta (13) primers were used in the PCR. Libraries were prepared by immunoSEQ multiplex PCR; TCRdb keeps only in-frame clonotypes and omits some of them. The sample shows about 140,000 clones, 79% of them seen only once. The sequenced material came from PBMCs. These receptors came from a young man in good health and CMV-seronegative.

The V and J genes are TRBV7-2 and TRBJ1-1, with TRBD1 matching over 9 bases. Unmatched junction bases numbered 9, after V lost 1 base and J lost 0 bases. The CDR3 runs 18 residues. CDR1 is SGHTA and CDR2 is FQGNSA in the germline V gene. CDR3 region: CASSLGATGGWVNTEAFF. The CDR3 nucleotides read TGTGCCAGCAGCTTAGGGGCCACAGGGGGCTGGGTGAACACTGAAGCTTTCTTT.

The gene calls are TRBV13 and TRBJ1-2, with a possible D match to TRBD1 (5 bases). V shed 5 bases and J shed 2 bases, with 9 bases lying between them. Germline V gene lookup returns CDR1 PRHDT and CDR2 FYEKMQ (reference sequence). The CDR3 length is 13 residues. The CDR3 is CASSTDSNYGYTF. In DNA form, the CDR3 reads TGTGCCAGCAGCACCGACAGCAACTATGGCTACACCTTC.

The chain is built from TRBV2 and TRBJ1-1; D not resolved. Trimming cost V 4 bases and J 2 bases, with 17 bases left between them. The CDR3 is 16 residues long. Looked up from germline, CDR1 is SNHLY and CDR2 is FYNNEI. The CDR3 region is CASSAFLPGPNTEAFF. CDR3 nucleotide sequence: TGTGCCAGCAGTGCCTTTTTACCTGGGCCCAACACTGAAGCTTTCTTT. Full variable domain (missing parts from reference TRBV2 and TRBJ1-1): EPEVTQTPSHQVTQMGQEVILRCVPISNHLYFYWYRQILGQKVEFLVSFYNNEISEKSEIFDDQFSVERPDGSNFTLKIRSTKLEDSAMYFCASSAFLPGPNTEAFFGQGTRLTVV.

The gene calls are TRBV7-3 and TRBJ2-7; perhaps TRBD1 as D (5 bases). The germline gives CDR1 SGHTA, CDR2 FQGTGA. The CDR3 consists of 15 residues. Trimming left V 1 base short and J 3 bases short, with 13 bases between. This CDR3 is CASSLRAGQIYEQYF. In DNA form, the CDR3 reads TGTGCCAGCAGCTTAAGAGCAGGGCAGATCTACGAGCAGTACTTC.

The chain's CDR3 is CASSLALARETQYF. The CDR3 nucleotides are TGTGCCAGCAGCTTAGCGCTAGCAAGGGAGACCCAGTACTTC. The chain couples TRBV7-9 to TRBJ2-5; D perhaps matches TRBD2 (5 bases). The V and J ends lost 0 bases and 5 bases respectively, with 10 bases between them. Germline V CDR1 and CDR2: SEHNR, FQNEAQ (reference sequence). There are 14 residues in the CDR3. The full variable domain, its missing parts supplied by reference TRBV7-9 and TRBJ2-5, is DTGVSQNPRHKITKRGQNVTFRCDPISEHNRLYWYRQTLGQGPEFLTYFQNEAQLEKSRLLSDRFSAERPKGSFSTLEIQRTEQGDSAMYLCASSLALARETQYFGPGTRLLVL.

This chain joins TRBV29-1 and TRBJ1-4; 7 bases agree with TRBD1. CDR3 length equals 13 residues. The germline V gene has CDR1 SQVTM and CDR2 ANQGSEA. The ends lost 4 bases at V and 10 bases at J; junction bases unmatched: 9. The CDR3 nucleotides read TGCAGCGTTGTGACAGGGCCTAGGGGAAAACTGTTTTTT. Translated, it gives CSVVTGPRGKLFF.

This chain uses TRBV7-2 with TRBJ1-4; D is ambiguous. The CDR3 contains 18 residues. The V gene's germline CDR1 is SGHTA and CDR2 FQGNSA. The V end was cut by 0 bases, the J end by 0 bases, with 14 bases between. The chain's CDR3 is CASSLARVSVATNEKLFF. The CDR3 nucleotides read TGTGCCAGCAGCTTAGCGAGGGTCAGCGTTGCAACTAATGAAAAACTGTTTTTT. Combining the CDR3 with reference TRBV7-2 and TRBJ1-4 gives the whole variable domain GAGVSQSPSNKVTEKGKDVELRCDPISGHTALYWYRQSLGQGLEFLIYFQGNSAPDKSGLPSDRFSAERTGGSVSTLTIQRTQQEDSAVYLCASSLARVSVATNEKLFFGSGTQLSVL.

This clone was picked up a small number of times. The chain is built from TRBV2 and TRBJ1-1; D unresolved. The germline CDR1 and CDR2 sequences are SNHLY and FYNNEI. The CDR3 spans 14 residues. Trimming pared 4 bases from V and 0 bases from J, leaving 9 bases between. The chain's CDR3 is CASSAGRMNTEAFF. CDR3 DNA sequence: TGTGCCAGCAGTGCTGGGAGAATGAACACTGAAGCTTTCTTT.

The genes are TRBV6-4 and TRBJ2-3; D is uncertain. The CDR3 loop spans 13 amino acids. Deletions cut 5 bases from V and 3 bases from J, with 9 bases between. Germline V gene sequence: CDR1 MRHNA, CDR2 SNTAGT. CDR3 nucleotides: TGTGCCAGCAGTAGCTCTGGTACAGATACGCAGTATTTT. It specifies CASSSSGTDTQYF.

The chain is built from TRBV2 and TRBJ2-3, with D maybe TRBD2 (6 bases). V lost 7 bases and J lost 5, with 13 bases in between. CDR1 and CDR2 from the germline V gene are SNHLY and FYNNEI. The CDR3 length is 13 residues. The CDR3 loop is CASKTGEKDTQYF. The CDR3 DNA sequence: TGTGCCAGCAAAACGGGGGAGAAAGATACGCAGTATTTT.

The chain joins TRBV7-9 to TRBJ1-2; 7 bases match TRBD1. Germline lookup yields CDR1 SEHNR and CDR2 FQNEAQ (reference sequence). Trimming removed 5 bases from V and 2 bases from J; junction bases left unmatched: 14. CDR3 length: 17 residues. This CDR3 reads CASSRPGQSKENYGYTF. DNA of the CDR3: TGTGCCAGCAGCCGACCGGGACAGTCAAAAGAAAACTATGGCTACACCTTC. The whole variable domain, filled in from reference TRBV7-9 and TRBJ1-2, reads DTGVSQNPRHKITKRGQNVTFRCDPISEHNRLYWYRQTLGQGPEFLTYFQNEAQLEKSRLLSDRFSAERPKGSFSTLEIQRTEQGDSAMYLCASSRPGQSKENYGYTFGSGTRLTVV.

The J gene is TRBJ2-2, the V gene TRBV7-3, with D perhaps matching TRBD1 (6 bases). The CDR3 is 14 amino acids. V lost 5 bases and J lost 3, with 10 bases in between. Looked up from germline, CDR1 is SGHTA and CDR2 is FQGTGA. Here the CDR3 DNA reads TGTGCCAGCAGCCCCACAGGGTACACCGGGGAGCTGTTTTTT. It codes for CASSPTGYTGELFF. Based on the CDR3 plus reference TRBV7-3 and TRBJ2-2, the full variable domain is GAGVSQTPSNKVTEKGKYVELRCDPISGHTALYWYRQSLGQGPEFLIYFQGTGAADDSGLPNDRFFAVRPEGSVSTLKIQRTERGDSAVYLCASSPTGYTGELFFGEGSRLTVL.

CDR3 in amino acids: CSVAGGGGTYNEQFF. The CDR3 nucleotides read TGCAGCGTTGCGGGTGGGGGGGGAACCTACAATGAGCAGTTCTTC. The chain recombines TRBV29-1 with TRBJ2-1; TRBD2 aligns across 7 bases. CDR1 is SQVTM, CDR2 ANQGSEA, per germline. This CDR3 has 15 amino acids. The trim removed 4 bases at V and 2 bases at J, leaving 8 bases unmatched.

This chain joins TRBV4-2 and TRBJ2-7; D might be TRBD2 (6 bases). Germline values: CDR1 LGHNA, CDR2 YNFKEQ. CDR3 length: 16 amino acids. V gave up 1 base and J gave up 0 bases, with 13 bases separating them. In DNA, the CDR3 is TGTGCCAGCAGCCAAGGCACGGGGGAGACCTCCTACGAGCAGTACTTC. Translating it yields CASSQGTGETSYEQYF.

This chain joins TRBV5-6 and TRBJ2-1, with TRBD2 identical over 9 bases. Germline V gene data show CDR1 as SGHDT and CDR2 as YYEEEE. This CDR3 has 13 residues. V trimming: 3 bases; J trimming: 9 bases; junction bases outside the gene matches: 4. For the CDR3, the DNA is TGTGCCAGCAGCTGGGGGACTAGCAGTGAGCAGTTCTTC. This gives the protein CASSWGTSSEQFF.

The V gene is TRBV30, the J gene TRBJ1-1; 7 bases align to TRBD1. CDR1 and CDR2 (germline): GTSNPN, SVGIG (reference sequence). CDR3 size: 13 residues. V was pared by 5 bases and J by 4 bases, with 7 bases of the junction left unmatched. CDR3 loop: CAWQTGIGTEAFF. The CDR3 DNA follows: TGTGCCTGGCAGACAGGGATAGGCACTGAAGCTTTCTTT.

CDR3 in DNA: TGTGCCAGCAGTTACGGGTTAGGAGGGGATCAGCCCCAGCATTTT. It yields the protein CASSYGLGGDQPQHF. The gene calls are TRBV6-5 and TRBJ1-5; D might be TRBD1 (5 bases). The V gene lost 2 bases and the J gene lost 5 bases, with 13 bases spanning the gap. Germline-derived CDR1 and CDR2 are MNHEY and SVGAGI. The CDR3 loop spans 15 amino acids.

The chain uses TRBV6-5 and TRBJ2-1; the match to TRBD1 covers 7 bases. V trimming: 7 bases; J trimming: 7 bases; junction bases outside the gene matches: 4. CDR3 length: 12 residues. The V gene's germline CDR1 is MNHEY and CDR2 SVGAGI. Written as DNA, the CDR3 is TGTGCCAGCAAGACAGGGAATAATGAGCAGTTCTTC. Translated: CASKTGNNEQFF.

This clone is a singleton in its sample. V is TRBV4-3 and J is TRBJ2-7, with TRBD2 matching over 10 bases. CDR1 is LGHNA, CDR2 YSLEER, per germline. The CDR3 contains 18 residues. Trimming took 3 bases from V and 0 from J; bases not matched to a gene: 11. CDR3 region: CASSQLPASGGSSYEQYF. The CDR3 nucleotides are TGCGCCAGCAGCCAGCTTCCGGCTAGCGGGGGAAGCTCCTACGAGCAGTACTTC.

V gene TRBV2 combines with J gene TRBJ2-5, with D unresolved. The CDR3 is 12 amino acids. V dropped 2 bases and J dropped 4 bases, with 5 bases sitting between them. Germline lookup yields CDR1 SNHLY and CDR2 FYNNEI. The CDR3 loop reads CASSEYRETQYF. CDR3 sequence (DNA): TGTGCCAGCAGTGAATATAGAGAGACCCAGTACTTC.

The CDR3 here is CASSVVGTGGIGEKLFF. CDR3 coding DNA: TGTGCCAGCAGTGTAGTTGGGACAGGGGGGATTGGTGAAAAACTGTTTTTT. The J gene is TRBJ1-4, the V gene TRBV6-1, with 11 bases that match TRBD1. The V segment lost 4 bases and the J segment 7 bases; nucleotides outside the gene matches: 11. Germline-derived CDR1 and CDR2 are MNHNS and SASEGT. The CDR3 consists of 17 residues.

This chain uses TRBV6-6 with TRBJ1-6, with no clear D. Germline values: CDR1 MNHNY, CDR2 SVGAGI (reference sequence). The ends were cut back, 7 bases at V and 10 bases at J, with 23 bases in the middle. This CDR3 has 16 residues. The CDR3 loop is CASTLLSRQAGSPLHF. The CDR3 nucleotides read TGTGCCAGCACCCTACTCTCTCGCCAAGCCGGGTCACCCCTCCACTTT.

The chain has TRBV5-1 and TRBJ1-1, with 7 bases matching TRBD1. After removal of 5 bases from V and 0 bases from J, the junction contained 7 bases not matched to a gene. The germline V gene encodes CDR1 SGHRS and CDR2 YFSETQ. This CDR3 spans 15 amino acids. The CDR3 coding sequence is TGCGCCAGCAGGCCCATTGGGACAGTGAACACTGAAGCTTTCTTT. Translation: CASRPIGTVNTEAFF.

V and J are TRBV4-3 and TRBJ2-7; D gene ambiguous. This CDR3 contains 14 residues. Trimming left V 0 bases short and J 0 bases short, with 6 bases between. CDR1 and CDR2 from the germline V gene are LGHNA and YSLEER. The chain's CDR3 is CASSQDTSSYEQYF. The CDR3 DNA reads TGCGCCAGCAGCCAAGATACGAGCTCCTACGAGCAGTACTTC.